This T cell receptor beta chain was documented in a study of CD4 T cells in relation to SARS-CoV-2 and coronaviruses. Study as a whole: Controls used an HIV-1 Nef peptide pool or no peptide.

Details on this clone: Its antigen is not known.

The unexposed donors gave CD4+ T cells in about 2011-2019, prior to COVID-19. CD4+ T cells were isolated from the cells after 10 days of culture. Method: immunoSEQ multiplex PCR; TCRdb's copy keeps in-frame clones and lacks some. The sample consists of about 15,000 clones, approximately 78% of them appearing once. Per germline, CDR1 SGHRS and CDR2 YFSETQ. The CDR3 length is 14 residues. Trimming pared 5 bases from V and 0 bases from J, leaving 12 bases between. The J gene is TRBJ2-7, the V gene TRBV5-1; D assignment may be TRBD1 or TRBD2 (5 bases each). The receptor comes from a human donor in good health. Source material: CD4+ T cells from PBMCs, cultured in vitro. DNA for the CDR3: TGCGCCAGCAGGGTCCGGGACGGCTCCTACGAGCAGTACTTC. Encoded protein: CASRVRDGSYEQYF. Filled out from reference TRBV5-1 and TRBJ2-7, the complete variable domain reads KAGVTQTPRYLIKTRGQQVTLSCSPISGHRSVSWYQQTPGQGLQFLFEYFSETQRNKGNFPGRFSGRQFSNSRSEMNVSTLELGDSALYLCASRVRDGSYEQYFGPGTRLTVT.